The rows below give T cell receptor beta chains drawn from one sample of a study of T cells expressing NK-cell markers. TCRdb derives one entry per CDR3 protein from the 5' RACE reads, leaving out DNA. The sample totals over 350,000 distinct CDR3 sequences. The sample consisted of blood T cells: a sorted CD56 or NKG2C T cell subset, CD4+ or CD8+ T cells, or bulk PBMC T cells (not recorded which). The receptor set was obtained from a woman between 50 and 59 years old in good health. Each CDR3 is given with its conserved first and last residue. Each record gives: V gene, J gene, CDR3 protein.

>TRBV27|TRBJ2-3
CASSFQSGVSRDTQYF
>TRBV19|TRBJ1-1
CASSWGAGKEAFF
>TRBV24-1|TRBJ1-5
CATSGPTGQPQHF
>TRBV29-1|TRBJ2-3
CSGGDFPSEDTQYF
>TRBV11-2|TRBJ1-6
CASSLGAGGNSPLHF
>TRBV20-1|TRBJ2-5
CSAEVGPEETQYF
>TRBV2|TRBJ2-2
CASSDESANTGELFF
>TRBV30|TRBJ2-3
CAWSATGASTDTQYF
>TRBV24-1|TRBJ1-5
CATSDSRHVGQPQHF
>TRBV7-6|TRBJ2-1
CASSPRILAGDREQFF
>TRBV14|TRBJ1-1
CASSPGFNTEAFF
>TRBV7-8|TRBJ2-5
CASGEQGNQETQYF
>TRBV5-1|TRBJ2-5
CASSPRRQREETQYF
>TRBV20-1|TRBJ2-7
CSAREIAGTYEQYF
>TRBV7-6|TRBJ2-1
CASSLGPGESEQFF
>TRBV5-1|TRBJ2-1
CASSTSGRALYNEQFF
>TRBV28|TRBJ2-7
CATCLPEGGKVGRGYEQYF
>TRBV19|TRBJ1-5
CASSTDSSNQPQHF
>TRBV20-1|TRBJ2-7
CSAPAPFGSDTYEQYF
>TRBV20-1|TRBJ2-5
CSARDSPGTSGTQYF
>TRBV5-1|TRBJ2-7
CASTMLGLSYEQYF
>TRBV24-1|TRBJ2-7
CATSATSGRAYEQYF
>TRBV5-1|TRBJ1-1
CASSSTGNHVRTEAFF
>TRBV11-2|TRBJ2-2
CASSLEGTPSTGELFF
>TRBV20-1|TRBJ2-1
CSAPRGVAGPSYNEQFF
>TRBV3-1|TRBJ2-2
CASSHLDRNTGELFF
>TRBV7-2|TRBJ2-1
CASSFSGSVDEQFF
>TRBV7-8|TRBJ1-6
CASSEGGVNNSPLHF
>TRBV5-6|TRBJ2-1
CASSPTIRREWDEQFF
>TRBV25-1|TRBJ2-1
CASRGGRVFDEQFF
>TRBV7-2|TRBJ2-2
CASSLWGQGWFTGELFF
>TRBV12-3/TRBV12-4|TRBJ1-2
CASSRDRDGYTF
>TRBV7-9|TRBJ1-2
CASSLEYPGGGYTF
>TRBV12-2|TRBJ1-4
CASRFPPVPTNEKLFF
>TRBV6-1|TRBJ2-7
CASSELPRPSSYEQYF
>TRBV12-3/TRBV12-4|TRBJ1-1
CASTLAGLRWSTEAFF